This record covers a single T cell receptor beta chain. The data stem from a study of blood T cell repertoires in COVID-19. This CDR3 spans 17 amino acids. Germline lookup yields CDR1 KGHSH and CDR2 LQKENI. V was clipped by 0 bases and J by 0 bases, with 12 bases between them. Authors' data handling: Amplified reference gene primers provided the basis for estimating nucleated cell counts. Libraries were prepared by immunoSEQ multiplex PCR; TCRdb keeps only in-frame clonotypes and omits some of them. V and J calls and clone size are those listed in that table; D and trimming were worked out from the DNA. The sample includes over 30,000 clones, less than 95% seen only once; the top ten take more than 0.8%.

This sequence was found in a man in his sixties or seventies with active or convalescent COVID-19. The gene calls are TRBV18 and TRBJ1-3; D possibly corresponds to TRBD1 (5 bases). Sequencing was carried out using peripheral blood. The CDR3 is CASSPPEGRFSGNTIYF. CDR3 in DNA: TGTGCCAGCTCACCACCCGAGGGGAGGTTCTCTGGAAACACCATATATTTT.